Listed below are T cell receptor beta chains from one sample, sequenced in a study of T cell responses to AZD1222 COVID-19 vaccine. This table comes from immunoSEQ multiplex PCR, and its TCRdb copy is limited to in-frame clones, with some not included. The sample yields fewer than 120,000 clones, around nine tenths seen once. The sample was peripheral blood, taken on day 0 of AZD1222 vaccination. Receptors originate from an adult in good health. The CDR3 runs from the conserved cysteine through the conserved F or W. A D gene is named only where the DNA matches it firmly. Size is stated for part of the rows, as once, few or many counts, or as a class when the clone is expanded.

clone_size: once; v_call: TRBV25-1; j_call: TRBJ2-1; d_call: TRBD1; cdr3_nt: TGTGCCAGCAGGGGCCAAGGGGGCCCGGAAGGCAATGAGCAGTTCTTC; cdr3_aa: CASRGQGGPEGNEQFF
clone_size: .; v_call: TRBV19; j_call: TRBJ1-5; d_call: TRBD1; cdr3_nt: TGTGCCAGTATCGGCGGGGGACAGCCTAATCAGCCCCAGCATTTT; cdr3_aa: CASIGGGQPNQPQHF
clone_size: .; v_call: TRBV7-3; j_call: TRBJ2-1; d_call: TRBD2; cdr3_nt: TGTGCCAGCAGCTTAACGGCTAGCGGGCGGGTAAGGTCCTACAATGAGCAGTTCTTC; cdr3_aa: CASSLTASGRVRSYNEQFF
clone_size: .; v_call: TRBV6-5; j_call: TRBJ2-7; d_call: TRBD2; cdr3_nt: TGTGCCAGCAGTCGAACTAGCGGGGGAACCTACGAGCAGTACTTC; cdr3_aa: CASSRTSGGTYEQYF
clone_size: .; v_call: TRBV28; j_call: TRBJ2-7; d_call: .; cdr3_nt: TGTGCCAGCCGACCGGCTGGGGTTGGCTACGAGCAGTACTTC; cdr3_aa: CASRPAGVGYEQYF
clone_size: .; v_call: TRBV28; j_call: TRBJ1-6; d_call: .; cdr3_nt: TGTGCCAGCAGGGAGGACAGTGACTATAATTCACCCCTCCACTTT; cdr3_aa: CASREDSDYNSPLHF
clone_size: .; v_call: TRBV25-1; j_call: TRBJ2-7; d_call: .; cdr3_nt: TGTGCCAGCAGTGACGGACCCTCCTACGAGCAGTACTTC; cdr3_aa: CASSDGPSYEQYF
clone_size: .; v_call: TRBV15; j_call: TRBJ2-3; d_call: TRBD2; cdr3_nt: TGTGCCACCAGCAGAGATCTAGCGGGGGGAAATGAAGATACGCAGTATTTT; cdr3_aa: CATSRDLAGGNEDTQYF
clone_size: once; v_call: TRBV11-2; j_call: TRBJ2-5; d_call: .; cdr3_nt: TGTGCCAGCAGCAGAGGACAGCTTCAAGAGACCCAGTACTTC; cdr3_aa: CASSRGQLQETQYF
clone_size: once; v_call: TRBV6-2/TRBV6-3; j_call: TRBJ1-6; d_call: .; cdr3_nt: TGTGCCAGCCGCCAGGGGTCCTATAATTCACCCCTCCACTTT; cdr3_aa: CASRQGSYNSPLHF
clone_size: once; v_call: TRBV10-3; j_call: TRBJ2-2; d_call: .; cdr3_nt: TGTGCCATCAGTGAGTCGGGTGGCGGGACGAACACCGGGGAGCTGTTTTTT; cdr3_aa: CAISESGGGTNTGELFF
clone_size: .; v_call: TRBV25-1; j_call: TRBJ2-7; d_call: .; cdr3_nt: TGTGCCACATCTTTCTACGAGCAGTACTTC; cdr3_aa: CATSFYEQYF
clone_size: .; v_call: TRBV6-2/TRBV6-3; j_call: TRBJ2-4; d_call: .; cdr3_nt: TGTGCCAGCAGTTACCCGGGGACCCCCCCCATTCAGTACTTC; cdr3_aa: CASSYPGTPPIQYF
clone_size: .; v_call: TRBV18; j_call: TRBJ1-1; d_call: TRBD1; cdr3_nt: TGTGCCAGCTCACCGGGACAGACCCCCACTGAAGCTTTCTTT; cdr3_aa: CASSPGQTPTEAFF
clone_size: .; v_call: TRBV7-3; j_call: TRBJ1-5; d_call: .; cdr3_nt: TGTGCCAGCAGCTTAGCTCCGGGACACCGGCCTCAGCCCCAGCATTTT; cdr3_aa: CASSLAPGHRPQPQHF
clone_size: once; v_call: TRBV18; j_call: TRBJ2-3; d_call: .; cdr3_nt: TGTGCCAGCTCACAGGGGTCAGGCACAGATACGCAGTATTTT; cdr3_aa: CASSQGSGTDTQYF
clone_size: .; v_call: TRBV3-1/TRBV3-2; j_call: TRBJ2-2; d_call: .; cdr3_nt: TGTGCCAGCAGCCTCCAGACAGGGAACACCGGGGAGCTGTTTTTT; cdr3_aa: CASSLQTGNTGELFF
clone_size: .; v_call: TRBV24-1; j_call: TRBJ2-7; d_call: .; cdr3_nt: TGTGCCACCAGTGATAGCCTCAGGGATCCTAAAGGATTCTACGAGCAGTACTTC; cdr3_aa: CATSDSLRDPKGFYEQYF
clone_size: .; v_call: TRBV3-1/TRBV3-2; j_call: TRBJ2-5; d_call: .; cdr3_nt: TGTGCCAGCAGGCAGGGCCTCCAAGAGACCCAGTACTTC; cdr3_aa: CASRQGLQETQYF
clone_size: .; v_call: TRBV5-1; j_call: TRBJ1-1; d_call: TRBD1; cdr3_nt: TGCGCCAGCAGCTTAAGACAGGGAAGTGGCACTGAAGCTTTCTTT; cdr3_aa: CASSLRQGSGTEAFF
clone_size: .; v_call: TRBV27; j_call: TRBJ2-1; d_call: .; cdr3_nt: TGTGCCAGCAGTTTACTTTCAGTTTACAATGAGCAGTTCTTC; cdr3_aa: CASSLLSVYNEQFF
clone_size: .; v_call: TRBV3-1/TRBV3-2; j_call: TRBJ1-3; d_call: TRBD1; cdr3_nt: TGTGCCAGCAGCCAAAGAGGGACAGTTCCAGTCACCATATATTTT; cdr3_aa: CASSQRGTVPVTIYF
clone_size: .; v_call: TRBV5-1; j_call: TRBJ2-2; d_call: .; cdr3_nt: TGCGCCAGCAGCTCTACAACGGGGAACACCGGGGAGCTGTTTTTT; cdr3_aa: CASSSTTGNTGELFF
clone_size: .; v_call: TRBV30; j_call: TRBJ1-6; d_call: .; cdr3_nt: TGTGCCTGGAGTGAGGCAGGTGGTTCACCCCTCCACTTT; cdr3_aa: CAWSEAGGSPLHF
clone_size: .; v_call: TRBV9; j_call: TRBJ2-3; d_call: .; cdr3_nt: TGTGCCAGCGACTACACAGATACGCAGTATTTT; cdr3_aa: CASDYTDTQYF
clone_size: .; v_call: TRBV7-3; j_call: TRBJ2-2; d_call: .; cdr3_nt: TGTGCCAGCAGCCTGCTTAGAGACACCGGGGAGCTGTTTTTT; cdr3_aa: CASSLLRDTGELFF
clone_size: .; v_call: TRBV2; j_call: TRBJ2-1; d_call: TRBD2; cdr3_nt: TGTGCCAGCAGGGCACTAGCGGGGGGCCCAATGGATGAGCAGTTCTTC; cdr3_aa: CASRALAGGPMDEQFF
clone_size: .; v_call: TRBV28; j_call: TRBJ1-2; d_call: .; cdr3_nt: TGTGCCAGCAACGAGCAGGGCTTGCGGCTCCATGGCTACACCTTC; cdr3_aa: CASNEQGLRLHGYTF
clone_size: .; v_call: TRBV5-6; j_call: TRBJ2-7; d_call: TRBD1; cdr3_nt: TGTGCCAGCAGCGCCACCGGGACAGGCAGACCCGAGGGGGCATTC; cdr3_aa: CASSATGTGRPEGAF
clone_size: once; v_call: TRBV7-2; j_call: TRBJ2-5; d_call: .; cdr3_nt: TGTGCCAGCAGCCCCGCCGGGGGCGAAGAGACCCAGTACTTC; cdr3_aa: CASSPAGGEETQYF
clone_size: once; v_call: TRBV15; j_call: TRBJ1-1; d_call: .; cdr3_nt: TGTGCCACCAGCAGATCGGGGGAGAACACTGAAGCTTTCTTT; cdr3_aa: CATSRSGENTEAFF
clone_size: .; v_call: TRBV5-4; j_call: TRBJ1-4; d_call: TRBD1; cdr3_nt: TGTGCCAGCAGCTTGGGTCCCGGACAGGGGGGGGAAAAACTGTTTTTT; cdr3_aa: CASSLGPGQGGEKLFF
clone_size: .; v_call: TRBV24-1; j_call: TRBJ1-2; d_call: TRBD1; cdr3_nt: TGTGCCACCAGTGATCCGGGACAGGGTACTGGCTACACCTTC; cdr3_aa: CATSDPGQGTGYTF
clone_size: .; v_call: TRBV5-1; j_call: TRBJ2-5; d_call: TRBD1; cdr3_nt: TGCGCCAGCAGCACCGGGACAGGGGGCGAAGAGACCCAGTACTTC; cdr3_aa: CASSTGTGGEETQYF
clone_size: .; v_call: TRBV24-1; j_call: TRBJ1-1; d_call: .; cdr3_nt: TGTGCCACCAGTGATTCATCAGGAGGTTCGAACACTGAAGCTTTCTTT; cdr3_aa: CATSDSSGGSNTEAFF
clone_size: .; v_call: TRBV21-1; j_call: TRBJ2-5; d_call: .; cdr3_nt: TGTGCCAGCACCCAACTTGCCTTGCCAACTAGGGGACAGGGTCTAGTGTACGAGACCCAGTACTTC; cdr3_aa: CASTQLALPTRGQGLVYETQYF
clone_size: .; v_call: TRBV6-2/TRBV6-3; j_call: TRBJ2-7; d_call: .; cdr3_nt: TGTGCCAGCAGTTACTCGCTAGCGAACTACGAGCAGTACTTC; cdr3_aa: CASSYSLANYEQYF
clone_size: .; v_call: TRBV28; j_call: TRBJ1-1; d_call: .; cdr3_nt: TGTGCCAGCCCTCCTACTGGCCGGCGGGGGCGTCCTCAGGGAGCTTTCTTT; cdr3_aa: CASPPTGRRGRPQGAFF
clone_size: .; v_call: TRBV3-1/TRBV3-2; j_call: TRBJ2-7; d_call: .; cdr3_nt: TGTGCCAGCAGCCCATTGGCAGAGGGCGAGCAGTACTTC; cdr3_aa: CASSPLAEGEQYF
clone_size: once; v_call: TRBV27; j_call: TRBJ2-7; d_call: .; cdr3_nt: TGTGCCAGCAGTTCCACTCGAGGGTCCTACGAGCAGTACTTC; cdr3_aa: CASSSTRGSYEQYF
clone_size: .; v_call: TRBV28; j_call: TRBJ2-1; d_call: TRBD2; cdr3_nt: TGTGCCTCTTATAGCGGGACATACTACAATGAGCAGTTCTTC; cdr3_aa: CASYSGTYYNEQFF
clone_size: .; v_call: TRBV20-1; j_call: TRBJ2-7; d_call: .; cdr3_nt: TGCAGTGCCCGAGCGGGCTACGAGCAGTACTTC; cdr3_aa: CSARAGYEQYF
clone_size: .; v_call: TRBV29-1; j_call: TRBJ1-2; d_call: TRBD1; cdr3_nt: TGCAGCGTCGATGACAGGGGCCATGGCTACACCTTC; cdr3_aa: CSVDDRGHGYTF
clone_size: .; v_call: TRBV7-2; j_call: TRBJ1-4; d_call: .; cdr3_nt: TGTGCCAGCAGCTTACAAAATGGGCGACCCTATGAAAAACTGTTTTTT; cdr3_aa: CASSLQNGRPYEKLFF
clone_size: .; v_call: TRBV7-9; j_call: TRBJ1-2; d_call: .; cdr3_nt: TGTGCCAGCAGCTTAGCAGGGGACGGCTATGGCTACACCTTC; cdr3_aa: CASSLAGDGYGYTF
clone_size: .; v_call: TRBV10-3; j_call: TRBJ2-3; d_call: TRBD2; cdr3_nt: TGTGCCACCCGGGAGCGGGGGGGCCAAGGGAGAGATACGCAGTATTTT; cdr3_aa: CATRERGGQGRDTQYF
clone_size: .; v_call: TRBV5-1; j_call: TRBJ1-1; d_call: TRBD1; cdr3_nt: TGCGCCAGCAGCTTGGGGGGACAGGGTAACACTGAAGCTTTCTTT; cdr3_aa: CASSLGGQGNTEAFF
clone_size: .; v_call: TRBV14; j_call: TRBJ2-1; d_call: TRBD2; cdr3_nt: TGTGCCAGCAGCCAAGAAGGGAAACTAGCGGGAGGCGGATATGAGCAGTTCTTC; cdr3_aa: CASSQEGKLAGGGYEQFF
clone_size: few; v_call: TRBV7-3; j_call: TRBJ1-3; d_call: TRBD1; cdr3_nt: TGTGCCAGCAGCTCTTCAGGGGGCTCCGGAAACACCATATATTTT; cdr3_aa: CASSSSGGSGNTIYF
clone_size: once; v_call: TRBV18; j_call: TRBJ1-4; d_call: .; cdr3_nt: TGTGCCAGCTCACCACGCGGGCCGACAACTAATGAAAAACTGTTTTTT; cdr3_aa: CASSPRGPTTNEKLFF
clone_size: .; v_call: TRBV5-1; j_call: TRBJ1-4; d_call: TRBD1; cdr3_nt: TGCGCCAGCAGCACACAGCGATACAGGGGTTCTAATGAAAAACTGTTTTTT; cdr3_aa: CASSTQRYRGSNEKLFF
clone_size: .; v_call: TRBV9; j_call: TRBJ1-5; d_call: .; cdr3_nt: TGTGCCAGCAGCCCCCTCGATAGCAATCAGCCCCAGCATTTT; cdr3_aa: CASSPLDSNQPQHF
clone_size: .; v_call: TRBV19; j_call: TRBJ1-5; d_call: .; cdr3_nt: TGTGCCAGTAGTCCATCGATCGATCAGCCCCAGCATTTT; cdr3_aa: CASSPSIDQPQHF
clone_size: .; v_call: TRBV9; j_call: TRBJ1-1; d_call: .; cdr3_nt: TGTGCCAGCAGCGTTGCCCGTGGGGCCGAAGCTTTCTTT; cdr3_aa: CASSVARGAEAFF
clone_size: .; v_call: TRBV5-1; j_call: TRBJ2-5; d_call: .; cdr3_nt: TGCGCCAGCAGCCTCCTCGGGACATCCCAAGAGACCCAGTACTTC; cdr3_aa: CASSLLGTSQETQYF